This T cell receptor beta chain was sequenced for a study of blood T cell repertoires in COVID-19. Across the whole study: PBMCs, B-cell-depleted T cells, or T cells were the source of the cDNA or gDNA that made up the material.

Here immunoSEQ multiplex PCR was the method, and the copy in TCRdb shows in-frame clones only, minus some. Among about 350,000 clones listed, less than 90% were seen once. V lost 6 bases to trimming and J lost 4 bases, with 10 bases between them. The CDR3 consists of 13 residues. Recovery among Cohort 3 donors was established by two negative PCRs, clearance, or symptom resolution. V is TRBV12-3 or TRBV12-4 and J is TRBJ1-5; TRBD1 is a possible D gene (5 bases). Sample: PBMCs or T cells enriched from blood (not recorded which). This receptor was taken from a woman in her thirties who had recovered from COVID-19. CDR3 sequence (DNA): TGTGCCAGCAGAAGACAGTTGAATCAGCCCCAGCATTTT. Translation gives CASRRQLNQPQHF.